This T cell receptor beta chain was captured in a study of blood T cells in healthy people across ages. Study findings and constraints: Older age coincided with a roughly linear decline in TCR beta diversity per million T cells.

Concerning this clonotype itself: The antigen remains undetermined.

Sample-barcoded 5' priming and a J-beta primer mix drove a second PCR of 7 to 11 cycles. TCRdb called the 5' RACE reads again in MiXCR, with one record for every CDR3 protein. Among about 930,000 distinct CDR3 sequences listed, about 28% were seen once. V shed 6 bases and J 0 bases; nucleotides not matched to a gene: 5. Per the germline V gene, CDR1 is SQVTM and CDR2 is ANQGSEA. The CDR3 length is 14 residues. The same data also went into a second study, on T cells of mothers and their children.

The sequencing sample was made of blood. This chain uses TRBV29-1 with TRBJ2-1, with 7 bases identical to TRBD2. The receptor was isolated from a middle-aged woman in good health. CDR3 DNA: TGCAGCGTCCTAGCGGAAGGCTCCTACAATGAGCAGTTCTTC. Its translation is CSVLAEGSYNEQFF.